A single sample is the source of the 7 T cell receptor beta chains below, sequenced in a study of shared clonotypes between healthy human individuals. Clones were sequenced by immunoSEQ multiplex PCR, and TCRdb holds only the in-frame ones, with some missing. The data show 2 million to 2.5 million clones, approximately 93% seen once. Sequencing was performed on naive CD4+ T cells from PBMCs. The subset was: CD45RA+ positively selected. The receptors derive from a man younger than 35 in good health. Some clones in this sample may be carry-over from other donors' samples.

The rearrangement joins TRBV28 to TRBJ1-2; 7 bases line up with TRBD1. Trimming cost V 5 bases and J 7 bases; bases outside gene matches: 1. Germline values: CDR1 MDHEN, CDR2 SYDVKM. The CDR3 is 11 residues long. The CDR3 protein is CASSRQGGYTF. CDR3 nucleotide sequence: TGTGCCAGCAGTCGACAGGGTGGCTACACCTTC.

The V call is TRBV2, the J call TRBJ2-3, with D perhaps assigned TRBD1 or TRBD2 (5 bases each). Trimming pared 6 bases from V and 1 base from J, leaving 23 bases between. CDR3 length: 18 amino acids. Germline V gene lookup returns CDR1 SNHLY and CDR2 FYNNEI. The CDR3 DNA is TGTGCCAGCAGGGCCGGGACCGGTCTTAGTGTTCGCACAGATACGCAGTATTTT. Protein product: CASRAGTGLSVRTDTQYF.

The genes are TRBV5-1 and TRBJ2-6; 7 bases align to TRBD2. The CDR3 spans 18 residues. Germline V gives CDR1 SGHRS, CDR2 YFSETQ. With 4 bases clipped from V and 0 bases from J, the junction kept 10 bases outside the gene matches. CDR3 bases: TGCGCCAGCAGCCCTCGGGGGAGGGCTCCCTCTGGGGCCAACGTCCTGACTTTC. It yields the protein CASSPRGRAPSGANVLTF.

The V and J genes are TRBV7-6 and TRBJ2-1; no clear D gene. CDR3 length: 18 residues. V was clipped by 0 bases and J by 0 bases, with 15 bases between them. Germline V gene lookup returns CDR1 SGHVS and CDR2 FNYEAQ. In nucleotides, the CDR3 is TGTGCCAGCAGCTTAGCCTCGCAGACCCGCGGCTCCTACAATGAGCAGTTCTTC. Translated, it gives CASSLASQTRGSYNEQFF.

This clone has only a few counts. At the DNA level, this CDR3 is encoded by other sequences in the same sample as well. This rearrangement joins TRBV7-3 to TRBJ2-1, with no clear D. Trimming pared 2 bases from V and 0 bases from J, leaving 2 bases between. Germline values: CDR1 SGHTA, CDR2 FQGTGA. The CDR3 spans 13 residues. CDR3 nucleotide sequence: TGTGCCAGCAGCTTATCCTCCTACAATGAGCAGTTCTTC. It codes for CASSLSSYNEQFF.

Turning to this clone: Other DNA sequences of this sample code for an identical CDR3. V is TRBV5-1 and J is TRBJ2-7; 10 nucleotides line up with TRBD2. The CDR3 is made up of 15 amino acids. With V trimmed by 0 bases and J by 3 bases, 3 bases remained unmatched. Germline V gene sequence: CDR1 SGHRS, CDR2 YFSETQ. CDR3 coding DNA: TGCGCCAGCAGCTTGGGAGCGGGAGGGGTCTACGAGCAGTACTTC. This sequence encodes CASSLGAGGVYEQYF.

The chain has TRBV5-1 and TRBJ2-5; D is possibly TRBD1 or TRBD2 (5 bases each). The CDR3 sequence is 16 residues long. The V end lost 6 bases, the J end lost 5 bases, and 23 bases lay between the germline ends. CDR1 SGHRS and CDR2 YFSETQ come from the germline V gene. The CDR3 DNA is TGCGCCAGCACCTTAGTCGGGGCAAGCGGTAAGGAGACCCAGTACTTC. Amino acids: CASTLVGASGKETQYF.